Each of the 20 T cell receptor beta chains below was sequenced from the same sample in a study of control samples from healthy donors and cancer patients. Libraries were prepared by immunoSEQ multiplex PCR; TCRdb keeps only in-frame clonotypes and omits some of them. The sample has around 70,000 clones, roughly 93% seen once. Material: blood. The source of these receptors is a woman in her 30s in good health.

This rearrangement joins TRBV5-1 to TRBJ1-4; D may be TRBD1 (6 bases). Per the germline V gene, CDR1 is SGHRS and CDR2 is YFSETQ. The CDR3 has 14 amino acids. The V end lost 4 bases, the J end lost 4 bases, and 11 bases lay between the germline ends. The CDR3 DNA sequence: TGCGCCAGCAGCCGAGACAGGAGTAATGAAAAACTGTTTTTT. Translating gives CASSRDRSNEKLFF.

The CDR3 spells CATTPLAGGTQETQYF. The CDR3 DNA reads TGTGCCACTACCCCACTAGCGGGGGGGACTCAAGAGACCCAGTACTTC. The chain employs TRBV2 and TRBJ2-5; 13 bases match TRBD2. The CDR3 covers 16 residues. Germline CDR1 and CDR2: SNHLY and FYNNEI. The V and J ends lost 10 bases and 2 bases, in that order; junction bases with no gene match: 10.

V gene TRBV30 combines with J gene TRBJ1-3; D is uncertain. CDR1 and CDR2 from the germline V gene are GTSNPN and SVGIG (reference sequence). V shed 4 bases and J shed 2 bases, with 6 bases lying between them. This CDR3 region has 12 residues. The CDR3 DNA reads as TGTGCCTGGATTTGGGCTGGAAACACCATATATTTT. It translates to CAWIWAGNTIYF.

The chain employs TRBV11-3 and TRBJ1-1; D uncertain. This CDR3 has 13 amino acids. Germline CDR1 SGHNT, CDR2 YENEEA. V lost 1 base to trimming and J lost 5 bases, with 8 bases between them. CDR3 loop: CASSLGKGTEAFF. In nucleotides, the CDR3 is TGTGCCAGCAGCTTAGGAAAGGGTACTGAAGCTTTCTTT.

This rearrangement joins TRBV14 to TRBJ1-1; tentatively, D is TRBD1 (5 bases). Germline lookup yields CDR1 SGHDN and CDR2 FVKESK. V was cut by 6 bases and J by 1 base, with 18 bases left in between. The CDR3 runs 16 residues. The CDR3 protein is CASSPEPGRWNTEAFF. The CDR3 DNA follows: TGTGCCAGCAGTCCTGAACCGGGACGCTGGAACACTGAAGCTTTCTTT.

The rearrangement links TRBV3-1 (or the pseudogene TRBV3-2) to TRBJ2-5, with 7 bases aligning to TRBD2. The germline V gene has CDR1 LGHDT and CDR2 YNNKEL (reference sequence). This CDR3 contains 14 residues. V shed 0 bases, J shed 4 bases, and the junction held 2 bases outside the gene matches. DNA of the CDR3: TGTGCCAGCAGCCAAGATCGCGGGAGAGAGACCCAGTACTTC. Translated, it gives CASSQDRGRETQYF.

J is TRBJ1-2 and V is TRBV30, with TRBD1 as a possible D gene (5 bases). This CDR3 comprises 17 residues. V gave up 3 bases and J gave up 6 bases, with 26 bases separating them. The germline V gene encodes CDR1 GTSNPN and CDR2 SVGIG (reference sequence). The CDR3 nucleotides read TGTGCCTGGAGGACGCAGGCAGCTCCTATAGAAGGGGATGGCTACACCTTC. It codes for CAWRTQAAPIEGDGYTF.

This chain connects TRBV5-1 to TRBJ1-4; no definite D call. The V gene's germline CDR1 is SGHRS and CDR2 YFSETQ. V was pared by 4 bases and J by 8 bases, with 9 bases between. The CDR3 spans 12 residues. The CDR3 DNA sequence: TGCGCCAGCAGCGAAAACACCGAAAAACTGTTTTTT. This encodes CASSENTEKLFF. Full variable domain (remainder filled in from reference TRBV5-1 and TRBJ1-4): KAGVTQTPRYLIKTRGQQVTLSCSPISGHRSVSWYQQTPGQGLQFLFEYFSETQRNKGNFPGRFSGRQFSNSRSEMNVSTLELGDSALYLCASSENTEKLFFGSGTQLSVL.

The gene calls are TRBV7-9 and TRBJ1-1; no definite D call. From germline, CDR1 is SEHNR and CDR2 FQNEAQ (reference sequence). This CDR3 is built from 12 residues. The V and J ends lost 1 base and 7 bases respectively, with 7 bases between them. This CDR3 reads CASSLGASEAFF. Here the CDR3 DNA reads TGTGCCAGCAGCTTAGGGGCCAGTGAAGCTTTCTTT.

The chain employs TRBV9 and TRBJ1-2; D is uncertain. The V end was cut by 0 bases, the J end by 8 bases, with 11 bases between. Germline V gene data show CDR1 as SGDLS and CDR2 as YYNGEE. CDR3 length: 13 amino acids. The CDR3 loop reads CASSVAPRSGYTF. CDR3 bases: TGTGCCAGCAGCGTAGCACCCCGCTCCGGCTACACCTTC.

The chain has TRBV7-6 and TRBJ1-1; D perhaps matches TRBD1 (5 bases). Germline CDR1 is SGHVS and CDR2 is FNYEAQ. This CDR3 spans 15 amino acids. V lost 7 bases and J lost 3, with 18 bases in between. The CDR3 here is CASTRDLGVDTEAFF. The CDR3, as DNA: TGTGCCAGCACCAGGGATTTGGGTGTGGACACTGAAGCTTTCTTT. Combining the CDR3 with reference TRBV7-6 and TRBJ1-1 gives the whole variable domain GAGVSQSPRYKVTKRGQDVALRCDPISGHVSLYWYRQALGQGPEFLTYFNYEAQQDKSGLPNDRFSAERPEGSISTLTIQRTEQRDSAMYRCASTRDLGVDTEAFFGQGTRLTVV.

The chain has TRBV6-5 and TRBJ1-3; D is unclear. Germline V gene data show CDR1 as MNHEY and CDR2 as SVGAGI. Between the trimmed V and J ends, which lost 8 bases and 0 bases, there was a span of 5 bases. This CDR3 has 12 amino acids. The CDR3 protein is CASPDSGNTIYF. The CDR3 DNA sequence: TGTGCCAGCCCAGACTCTGGAAACACCATATATTTT.

This clone was seen just once. The chain has TRBV5-4 and TRBJ2-3, with D unclear. Germline CDR1 SGHNT, CDR2 YYREEE (reference sequence). CDR3 length: 15 amino acids. Trimming removed 3 bases at V and 0 bases at J, with 11 bases between. In DNA form, the CDR3 reads TGTGCCAGCAGCTCGGGCTGGGGAAGCACAGATACGCAGTATTTT. This codes for CASSSGWGSTDTQYF.

The chain employs TRBV30 and TRBJ1-1, with a possible D match to TRBD1 (6 bases). The V gene lost 8 bases and the J gene lost 3 bases, with 13 bases spanning the gap. The CDR3 spans 12 residues. CDR1 GTSNPN and CDR2 SVGIG come from the germline V gene (reference sequence). CDR3 sequence reads: CARQGPHTEAFF. As DNA, the CDR3 is TGTGCCCGCCAGGGGCCCCACACTGAAGCTTTCTTT.

Here the CDR3 DNA reads TGTGCCAGCAGCCAAGACGGGGGACAGGCCGACCATGGCTACACCTTC. Translated, it gives CASSQDGGQADHGYTF. The rearrangement uses TRBV14 and TRBJ1-2; 8 bases align to TRBD1. Germline CDR1 SGHDN, CDR2 FVKESK. J was trimmed by 6 bases and V by 0 bases; bases with no gene match: 9. This CDR3 has 16 amino acids. Looking up the rest from reference TRBV14 and TRBJ1-2 gives the full variable domain: EAGVTQFPSHSVIEKGQTVTLRCDPISGHDNLYWYRRVMGKEIKFLLHFVKESKQDESGMPNNRFLAERTGGTYSTLKVQPAELEDSGVYFCASSQDGGQADHGYTFGSGTRLTVV.

The chain has TRBV7-9 and TRBJ1-5; D may be TRBD1 (6 bases). Trimming pared 1 base from V and 5 bases from J, leaving 18 bases between. The germline CDR1 and CDR2 sequences are SEHNR and FQNEAQ (reference sequence). The CDR3 loop spans 17 amino acids. The CDR3 here is CASSLVGSGDVDQPQHF. The DNA of the CDR3 is TGTGCCAGCAGCTTAGTGGGGTCAGGGGATGTGGATCAGCCCCAGCATTTT. Complete variable domain (other parts from reference TRBV7-9 and TRBJ1-5): DTGVSQNPRHKITKRGQNVTFRCDPISEHNRLYWYRQTLGQGPEFLTYFQNEAQLEKSRLLSDRFSAERPKGSFSTLEIQRTEQGDSAMYLCASSLVGSGDVDQPQHFGDGTRLSIL.

V usage is TRBV7-9 and J usage is TRBJ1-6; D is possibly TRBD1 (6 bases). Germline lookup yields CDR1 SEHNR and CDR2 FQNEAQ (reference sequence). V lost 5 bases, J lost 3 bases, and 14 bases lay in between. This CDR3 contains 16 residues. CDR3 in amino acids: CASSMMDSIYNSPLHF. The DNA for the CDR3 is TGTGCCAGCAGCATGATGGACAGCATCTATAATTCACCCCTCCACTTT.

A single count supports this clone. Within the sample, other DNA sequences also encode this same CDR3. The V gene is TRBV3-1 (or the pseudogene TRBV3-2), the J gene TRBJ1-4; possibly TRBD1 for D (6 bases). V was cut by 5 bases and J by 10 bases, with 20 bases left in between. The CDR3 extends over 15 amino acids. CDR1 and CDR2 from the germline V gene are LGHDT and YNNKEL (reference sequence). CDR3 nucleotide sequence: TGTGCCAGCAGCGTTATAGGGGGGGTGCGGGGAAAACTGTTTTTT. It is translated as CASSVIGGVRGKLFF.

The J gene is TRBJ1-1, the V gene TRBV3-1 (or the pseudogene TRBV3-2); D unresolved. V lost 4 bases and J lost 4, with 7 bases in between. Germline V gene sequence: CDR1 LGHDT, CDR2 YNNKEL (reference sequence). The CDR3 spans 12 residues. The CDR3 is CASSRPTTEAFF. As DNA, the CDR3 is TGTGCCAGCAGCCGACCTACCACTGAAGCTTTCTTT.

This sequence joins TRBV2 and TRBJ2-3; D may be TRBD1 (6 bases). CDR1 and CDR2 from the germline V gene are SNHLY and FYNNEI. Trimming removed 4 bases at V and 0 bases at J, with 11 bases between. The CDR3 is 15 residues long. CDR3 sequence (DNA): TGTGCCAGCAGTGGGGGGACAAGAAGCACAGATACGCAGTATTTT. It translates to CASSGGTRSTDTQYF.